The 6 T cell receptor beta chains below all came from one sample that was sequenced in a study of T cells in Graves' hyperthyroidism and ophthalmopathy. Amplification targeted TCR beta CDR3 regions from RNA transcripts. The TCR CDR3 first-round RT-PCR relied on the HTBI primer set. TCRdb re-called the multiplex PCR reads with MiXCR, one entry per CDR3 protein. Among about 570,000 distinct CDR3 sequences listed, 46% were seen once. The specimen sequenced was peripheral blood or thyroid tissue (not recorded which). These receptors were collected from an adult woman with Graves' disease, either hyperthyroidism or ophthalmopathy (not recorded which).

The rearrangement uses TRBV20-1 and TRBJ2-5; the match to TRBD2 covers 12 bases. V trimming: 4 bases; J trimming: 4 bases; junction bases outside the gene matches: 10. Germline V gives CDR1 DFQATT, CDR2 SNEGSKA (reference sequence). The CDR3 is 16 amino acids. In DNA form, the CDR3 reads TGCAGTGCTAAGGGGGCTAGCGGGGGGGCGTCAGAGACCCAGTACTTC. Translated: CSAKGASGGASETQYF.

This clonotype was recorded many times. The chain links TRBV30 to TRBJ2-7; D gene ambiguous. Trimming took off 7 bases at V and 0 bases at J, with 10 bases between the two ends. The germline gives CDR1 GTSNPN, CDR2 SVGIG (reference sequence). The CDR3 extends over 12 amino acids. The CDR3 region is CASGPSSYEQYF. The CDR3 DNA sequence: TGTGCCTCAGGCCCTTCCTCCTACGAGCAGTACTTC.

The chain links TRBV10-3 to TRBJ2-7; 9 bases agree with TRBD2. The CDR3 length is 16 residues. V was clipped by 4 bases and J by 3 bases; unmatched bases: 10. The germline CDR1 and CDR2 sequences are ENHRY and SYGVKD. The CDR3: CAISGGGGSVLYEQYF. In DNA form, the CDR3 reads TGTGCCATCAGTGGCGGGGGGGGGAGCGTACTCTACGAGCAGTACTTC.

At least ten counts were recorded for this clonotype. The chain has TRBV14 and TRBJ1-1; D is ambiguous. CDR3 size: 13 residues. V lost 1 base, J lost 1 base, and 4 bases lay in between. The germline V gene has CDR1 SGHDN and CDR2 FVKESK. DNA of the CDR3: TGTGCCAGCAGCCAAGGGAGGAACACTGAAGCTTTCTTT. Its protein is CASSQGRNTEAFF.

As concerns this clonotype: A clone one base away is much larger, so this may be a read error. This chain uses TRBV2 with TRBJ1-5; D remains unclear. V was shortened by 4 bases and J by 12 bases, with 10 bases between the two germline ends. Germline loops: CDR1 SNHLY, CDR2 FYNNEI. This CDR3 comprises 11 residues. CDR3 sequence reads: CASSGAERQHF. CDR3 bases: TGTGCCAGCAGTGGAGCGGAGCGCCAGCATTTT.

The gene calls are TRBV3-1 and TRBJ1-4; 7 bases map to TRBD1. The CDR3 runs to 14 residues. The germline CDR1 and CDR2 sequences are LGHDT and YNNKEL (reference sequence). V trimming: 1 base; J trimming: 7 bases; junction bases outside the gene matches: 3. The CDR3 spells CASSQGDSAEKLFF. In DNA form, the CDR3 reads TGTGCCAGCAGCCAAGGGGACAGCGCTGAAAAACTGTTTTTT.